The 31 T cell receptor beta chains presented below share a single source sample, sequenced in a study of blood T cell repertoires in COVID-19. Only in-frame clones appear in the TCRdb table, and some are missing; sequencing was by immunoSEQ multiplex PCR. The table lists about 50,000 clones, about 88% of them singletons. Sequencing was done on a sample of peripheral blood. The receptor set was obtained from a man between 50 and 59 years old with active COVID-19.

The V call is TRBV28, the J call TRBJ2-2; D is unresolved. Between the trimmed V and J ends, which lost 5 bases and 4 bases, there was a span of 8 bases. Germline V gene sequence: CDR1 MDHEN, CDR2 SYDVKM. The CDR3 sequence is 13 residues long. In nucleotides, the CDR3 is TGTGCCAGCAGTCCCCCGGGCACCGGGGAGCTGTTTTTT. Translated, it gives CASSPPGTGELFF.

The rearrangement uses TRBV5-8 and TRBJ2-1, with D tentatively TRBD2 (6 bases). The V gene's germline CDR1 is SGHTS and CDR2 YDEGEE. V lost 4 bases to trimming and J lost 1 base, with 9 bases between them. The CDR3 runs to 14 residues. The CDR3 sequence: CASSPGGSYNEQFF. In DNA form, the CDR3 reads TGTGCCAGCAGCCCCGGAGGGTCCTACAATGAGCAGTTCTTC. Supplemented by reference TRBV5-8 and TRBJ2-1, the full variable domain reads EAGVTQSPTHLIKTRGQQATLRCSPISGHTSVYWYQQALGLGLQFLLWYDEGEERNRGNFPPRFSGRQFPNYSSELNVNALELEDSALYLCASSPGGSYNEQFFGPGTRLTVL.

The V and J genes are TRBV18 and TRBJ2-7, with 8 bases aligning to TRBD1. Per the germline V gene, CDR1 is KGHSH and CDR2 is LQKENI. Trimming cost V 6 bases and J 3 bases; bases outside gene matches: 7. The CDR3 runs to 14 residues. CDR3 coding DNA: TGTGCCAGCTCCCCGAGGGGACAGGACTACGAGCAGTACTTC. Translating it yields CASSPRGQDYEQYF.

The J gene is TRBJ2-7, the V gene TRBV7-2; TRBD1 aligns across 10 bases. The CDR3 runs to 15 residues. The V gene end was trimmed by 4 bases and the J gene end by 3 bases; junction bases not matched to a gene: 6. Germline-derived CDR1 and CDR2 are SGHTA and FQGNSA. The CDR3 loop is CASSSPGTGDYEQYF. The DNA of the CDR3 is TGTGCCAGCAGCTCGCCCGGGACAGGGGACTACGAGCAGTACTTC.

This clone appeared a few times. This sequence joins TRBV3-1 (or the pseudogene TRBV3-2) and TRBJ1-5, with 8 bases aligning to TRBD1. V trimming: 0 bases; J trimming: 5 bases; junction bases outside the gene matches: 3. CDR3 length: 15 amino acids. CDR1 and CDR2 from the germline V gene are LGHDT and YNNKEL (reference sequence). The CDR3 DNA sequence: TGTGCCAGCAGCCAAGATTCAGGGGGCTATCAGCCCCAGCATTTT. Translating it yields CASSQDSGGYQPQHF.

The chain uses TRBV3-1 (or the pseudogene TRBV3-2) and TRBJ2-2, with TRBD2 as a possible D gene (5 bases). The V end was cut by 5 bases, the J end by 4 bases, with 14 bases between. From germline, CDR1 is LGHDT and CDR2 YNNKEL (reference sequence). CDR3 length: 15 residues. In DNA form, the CDR3 reads TGTGCCAGCAGCAGGCTAGCAACTGTCACCGGGGAGCTGTTTTTT. It yields the protein CASSRLATVTGELFF.

The V gene is TRBV9, the J gene TRBJ2-5; D is perhaps TRBD1 (6 bases). The CDR3 is 16 amino acids. V was clipped by 0 bases and J by 2 bases, with 14 bases between them. Germline assignment: CDR1 SGDLS and CDR2 YYNGEE. The CDR3 sequence is CASSVGQSTGQETQYF. CDR3 DNA sequence: TGTGCCAGCAGCGTAGGACAGTCGACAGGACAAGAGACCCAGTACTTC.

The rearrangement links TRBV2 to TRBJ2-1, with D perhaps TRBD2 (5 bases). The CDR3 consists of 13 residues. Per germline, CDR1 SNHLY and CDR2 FYNNEI. V lost 3 bases to trimming and J lost 7 bases, with 10 bases between them. CDR3 DNA: TGTGCCAGCAGTGATAGCGAGGAAAATGAGCAGTTCTTC. This encodes CASSDSEENEQFF.

The V and J genes are TRBV2 and TRBJ2-3; 7 positions match TRBD2. J was trimmed by 1 base and V by 2 bases; bases with no gene match: 12. Germline CDR1 and CDR2: SNHLY and FYNNEI. The CDR3 spans 18 residues. The chain's CDR3 is CASSEWRVGGSGTDTQYF. In DNA form, the CDR3 reads TGTGCCAGCAGTGAATGGCGGGTGGGAGGGTCTGGCACAGATACGCAGTATTTT.

This chain uses TRBV21-1 with TRBJ1-5. TRBV21-1 is a known pseudogene. This CDR3 has 19 residues. The CDR3: CASSIRRVKDNFGNQPQHF. The CDR3 DNA reads as TGTGCCAGCAGCATCCGACGGGTAAAGGATAATTTTGGCAATCAGCCCCAGCATTTT.

A note on this clone: This likely comes from a read error, as the CDR3 has no conserved phenylalanine or tryptophan at its end. Because the CDR3's place on the DNA is in doubt, the DNA is left out and the CDR3 is given as listed by TCRdb. The J gene is TRBJ2-3, the V gene TRBV24-1; the table's D call, TRBD1, was not checked against the DNA. The length of the CDR3 is 14 amino acids, counting both ends. Germline loops: CDR1 KGHDR, CDR2 SFDVKD. The chain's CDR3 is CATSDFDQGRFLQI.

V gene TRBV18 combines with J gene TRBJ2-2; TRBD2 aligns across 12 bases. The germline V gene encodes CDR1 KGHSH and CDR2 LQKENI. V was clipped by 3 bases and J by 4 bases; unmatched bases: 6. The CDR3 spans 17 residues. The DNA for the CDR3 is TGTGCCAGCTCACCCCGACTAGCGGGAGAATCCACCGGGGAGCTGTTTTTT. It translates to CASSPRLAGESTGELFF.

The rearrangement links TRBV5-1 to TRBJ2-2, with TRBD1 matching over 7 bases. The CDR3 length is 16 residues. The ends lost 3 bases at V and 0 bases at J; junction bases unmatched: 5. Germline-derived CDR1 and CDR2 are SGHRS and YFSETQ. The CDR3 loop is CASSSSGTANTGELFF. In DNA, the CDR3 is TGCGCCAGCAGCTCTTCCGGGACAGCGAACACCGGGGAGCTGTTTTTT.

This clone was seen only a few times. J is TRBJ1-5 and V is TRBV4-2; D unresolved. There are 14 residues in the CDR3. The germline V gene has CDR1 LGHNA and CDR2 YNFKEQ. Trimming took 6 bases from V and 5 from J, leaving 14 bases between them. CDR3 loop: CASSRKLADQPQHF. The CDR3 nucleotides are TGTGCCAGCAGTCGTAAACTAGCAGATCAGCCCCAGCATTTT.

The rearrangement uses TRBV7-2 and TRBJ2-7, with D possibly TRBD1 on 5 matching bases. V dropped 5 bases and J dropped 0 bases, with 8 bases sitting between them. Germline CDR1 reads SGHTA; CDR2 reads FQGNSA. The CDR3 runs to 13 residues. CDR3 amino acids: CASSLDSSYEQYF. Written as DNA, the CDR3 is TGTGCCAGCAGCCTAGACAGCTCCTACGAGCAGTACTTC.

This chain links TRBV6-5 with TRBJ2-7; tentative D call: TRBD2 (5 bases). CDR3 length: 15 amino acids. V lost 8 bases, J lost 0 bases, and 17 bases lay in between. Germline V gene data show CDR1 as MNHEY and CDR2 as SVGAGI. Here the CDR3 DNA reads TGTGCCAGCGCCCTGCGTACTAGGAGCTCCTACGAGCAGTACTTC. It encodes CASALRTRSSYEQYF.

This chain links TRBV14 with TRBJ2-7, with TRBD2 as a possible D gene (5 bases). Germline values: CDR1 SGHDN, CDR2 FVKESK. V gave up 1 base and J gave up 2 bases, with 21 bases separating them. The CDR3 loop spans 18 amino acids. The CDR3 loop reads CASSQGLDWSTLTYEQYF. The CDR3 coding sequence is TGTGCCAGCAGCCAAGGCCTGGACTGGAGTACTCTTACCTACGAGCAGTACTTC.

The V call is TRBV5-1, the J call TRBJ2-7; 10 bases map to TRBD1. This CDR3 spans 16 amino acids. Losses at the gene ends were 4 bases for V and 3 bases for J; bases not matched to a gene: 10. Germline assignment: CDR1 SGHRS and CDR2 YFSETQ. Here the CDR3 reads CASSQRGDRGFYEQYF. CDR3 coding DNA: TGCGCCAGCAGCCAGAGGGGGGACAGGGGCTTCTACGAGCAGTACTTC.

V and J are TRBV20-1 and TRBJ2-7, with TRBD2 matching 8 bases. With V trimmed by 3 bases and J by 6 bases, 7 bases remained unmatched. Germline CDR1 is DFQATT and CDR2 is SNEGSKA (reference sequence). The length of the CDR3 is 13 residues. Here the CDR3 DNA reads TGCAGTGCTAGTGTTGCGGGAGGCGCCGAGCAGTACTTC. It is translated as CSASVAGGAEQYF.

This chain uses TRBV4-1 with TRBJ2-7, with 8 bases lining up with TRBD2. Per the germline V gene, CDR1 is MGHRA and CDR2 is YSYEKL. V dropped 8 bases and J dropped 7; count of bases not matched to a gene: 16. The CDR3 length is 15 residues. The CDR3 here is CASGPGLAGRREQYF. DNA of the CDR3: TGCGCCAGCGGGCCAGGGCTAGCGGGTCGGCGGGAGCAGTACTTC.

This clone came up once. The chain couples TRBV28 to TRBJ1-2; TRBD1 matches 7 bases. The CDR3 consists of 12 residues. The germline V gene encodes CDR1 MDHEN and CDR2 SYDVKM. Trimming cost V 8 bases and J 8 bases; bases outside gene matches: 8. CDR3 in DNA: TGTGCCAGCGTGACAGGGAGTCAGGGCTACACCTTC. This codes for CASVTGSQGYTF.

This chain's CDR3 is CASSVGLAEPSYEQYF. CDR3 DNA sequence: TGTGCCAGCAGCGTAGGGCTAGCGGAGCCCTCCTACGAGCAGTACTTC. J is TRBJ2-7 and V is TRBV9; 7 bases are shared with TRBD2. The CDR3 runs to 16 residues. Trimming took 0 bases from V and 0 from J; bases not matched to a gene: 6. Germline loops: CDR1 SGDLS, CDR2 YYNGEE.

The chain recombines TRBV10-3 with TRBJ1-5; weak D call: TRBD1 (6 bases). V was pared by 8 bases and J by 4 bases, with 9 bases between. This CDR3 region has 12 residues. Per germline, CDR1 ENHRY and CDR2 SYGVKD. The CDR3 DNA sequence: TGTGCCATCCTGACAGGAAATCAGCCCCAGCATTTT. This encodes CAILTGNQPQHF.

The chain carries TRBV19 and TRBJ1-1, with TRBD1 as a possible D gene (5 bases). CDR3 length: 13 amino acids. Germline V lookup: CDR1 LNHDA, CDR2 SQIVND (reference sequence). The ends were cut back, 8 bases at V and 6 bases at J, with 16 bases in the middle. This CDR3 reads CASERTSQAEAFF. The CDR3 nucleotides read TGTGCCAGTGAGAGGACAAGTCAAGCTGAAGCTTTCTTT.

The chain carries TRBV13 and TRBJ1-2; tentative D call: TRBD1 (6 bases). Germline V lookup: CDR1 PRHDT, CDR2 FYEKMQ (reference sequence). V lost 5 bases, J lost 4 bases, and 14 bases lay in between. This CDR3 contains 14 residues. The CDR3, as DNA: TGTGCCAGCAGCCCCTCAGGGGTAGGCTATGGCTACACCTTC. As protein: CASSPSGVGYGYTF.

The genes are TRBV5-1 and TRBJ2-5; tentatively, D is TRBD2 (5 bases). Per the germline V gene, CDR1 is SGHRS and CDR2 is YFSETQ. V lost 4 bases and J lost 2, with 15 bases in between. The CDR3 extends over 15 amino acids. Here the CDR3 DNA reads TGCGCCAGCAGCCCCGGACTGGGTCGTCAAGAGACCCAGTACTTC. Protein sequence: CASSPGLGRQETQYF.

This rearrangement joins TRBV5-1 to TRBJ2-3; 9 nucleotides agree with TRBD2. V lost 4 bases, J lost 1 base, and 7 bases stayed unmatched. The CDR3 consists of 16 residues. The V gene's germline CDR1 is SGHRS and CDR2 YFSETQ. In DNA, the CDR3 is TGCGCCAGCAGCCCCTCGGCTAGCGGGGGCACAGATACGCAGTATTTT. Translated, it gives CASSPSASGGTDTQYF.

The V and J genes are TRBV7-9 and TRBJ2-7; D perhaps matches TRBD1 (6 bases). Between the trimmed V and J ends, which lost 1 base and 3 bases, there was a span of 10 bases. The CDR3 consists of 14 residues. The germline V gene has CDR1 SEHNR and CDR2 FQNEAQ (reference sequence). CDR3 nucleotide sequence: TGTGCCAGCAGCTTAGGTCTAGGGGGCTACGAGCAGTACTTC. Protein: CASSLGLGGYEQYF.

The rearrangement links TRBV9 to TRBJ2-7; TRBD2 agrees at 8 bases. J was trimmed by 4 bases and V by 4 bases; bases with no gene match: 13. This CDR3 spans 16 amino acids. CDR1 and CDR2 (germline): SGDLS, YYNGEE. CDR3 residues: CASSPGGGPPFYEQYF. In DNA, the CDR3 is TGTGCCAGCAGCCCCGGGGGGGGGCCACCGTTTTACGAGCAGTACTTC.

The chain is built from TRBV2 and TRBJ1-2, with 8 bases matching TRBD1. V lost 2 bases, J lost 7 bases, and 12 bases stayed unmatched. Looked up from germline, CDR1 is SNHLY and CDR2 is FYNNEI. The CDR3 has 16 amino acids. In nucleotides, the CDR3 is TGTGCCAGCAGTGAACGCGGTTTCGGGACAGGAATTGGCTACACCTTC. It yields the protein CASSERGFGTGIGYTF.

The genes are TRBV10-2 and TRBJ2-7; 9 nucleotides align to TRBD2. J lost 2 bases, V lost 3 bases, and 11 bases had no gene match. Germline lookup yields CDR1 WSHSY and CDR2 SAAADI. The CDR3 runs 17 residues. The chain's CDR3 is CASSDGGLAGTPYEQYF. CDR3 DNA: TGCGCCAGCAGTGATGGGGGCCTAGCGGGGACCCCCTACGAGCAGTACTTC.